The 20 T cell receptor beta chains below all came from one sample that was sequenced in a study of siplizumab effects on memory and regulatory T cells. Using immunoSEQ multiplex PCR, the repertoire was profiled, and TCRdb retains in-frame clones only, with some absent. This table has approximately 97,000 clones, 92% appearing once. The sequenced material came from CD4+ T cells sorted from blood. The source is a human donor in good health.

The rearrangement uses TRBV27 and TRBJ1-3; D gene uncertain. Trimming cost V 0 bases and J 4 bases, with 10 bases left between them. The CDR3 is made up of 15 amino acids. From germline, CDR1 is MNHEY and CDR2 SMNVEV (reference sequence). The CDR3 loop is CASSLSSLTGNTIYF. The DNA for the CDR3 is TGTGCCAGCAGTTTATCGTCTTTGACCGGAAACACCATATATTTT.

V gene TRBV28 combines with J gene TRBJ2-3, with D hard to call. Germline V lookup: CDR1 MDHEN, CDR2 SYDVKM. CDR3 length: 17 residues. The V and J ends lost 6 bases and 2 bases respectively, with 21 bases between them. DNA for the CDR3: TGTGCCAGCAGGTCTAGACCCGCACGGGCTCCCACAGATACGCAGTATTTT. It specifies CASRSRPARAPTDTQYF.

The chain combines TRBV9 with TRBJ1-1; D unclear. Trimming stripped 0 bases from V and 2 bases from J, with 8 bases between. This CDR3 region has 14 residues. Germline V lookup: CDR1 SGDLS, CDR2 YYNGEE. The CDR3 protein is CASSVDRRNTEAFF. Written as DNA, the CDR3 is TGTGCCAGCAGCGTAGATAGGAGAAACACTGAAGCTTTCTTT.

The rearrangement uses TRBV19 and TRBJ1-4, with D perhaps TRBD1 (6 bases). Germline assignment: CDR1 LNHDA and CDR2 SQIVND (reference sequence). CDR3 length equals 17 residues. V lost 5 bases and J lost 0, with 16 bases in between. The CDR3 nucleotides read TGTGCCAGTAGTCCCAGAGGGGGGACCGCAACTAATGAAAAACTGTTTTTT. It is translated as CASSPRGGTATNEKLFF.

The rearrangement uses TRBV11-2 and TRBJ1-1; 7 nucleotides match TRBD1. The CDR3 extends over 13 amino acids. The V gene's germline CDR1 is SGHAT and CDR2 FQNNGV. The V gene end was trimmed by 4 bases and the J gene end by 10 bases; junction bases not matched to a gene: 9. CDR3 coding DNA: TGTGCCAGCAGCTCCGGGACAGCAGTTTCAGCTTTCTTT. As protein: CASSSGTAVSAFF. Using reference TRBV11-2 and TRBJ1-1 for the parts outside the CDR3, the full variable domain is EAGVAQSPRYKIIEKRQSVAFWCNPISGHATLYWYQQILGQGPKLLIQFQNNGVVDDSQLPKDRFSAERLKGVDSTLKIQPAKLEDSAVYLCASSSGTAVSAFFGQGTRLTVV.

The chain recombines TRBV28 with TRBJ1-1; weak D call: TRBD1 (5 bases). Germline CDR1 MDHEN, CDR2 SYDVKM. The CDR3 loop spans 18 amino acids. Trimming shortened V by 3 bases and J by 3 bases, and 23 bases separated the two germline ends. The CDR3 protein is CASSFKLASGVRDTEAFF. CDR3 nucleotides: TGTGCCAGCAGTTTTAAGTTGGCCTCGGGGGTTCGTGACACTGAAGCTTTCTTT.

J is TRBJ2-3 and V is TRBV5-1; D is perhaps TRBD1 (6 bases). V was trimmed by 3 bases and J by 2 bases, leaving 7 bases between them. The germline gives CDR1 SGHRS, CDR2 YFSETQ. This CDR3 has 13 amino acids. CDR3 bases: TGCGCCAGCAGCTGGGACAACACAGATACGCAGTATTTT. Amino acids: CASSWDNTDTQYF.

Comment on this clone: A read error may account for a junction end that differs from germline. The chain employs TRBV19 and TRBJ2-2; D call uncertain. Germline assignment: CDR1 LNHDA and CDR2 SQIVND (reference sequence). This CDR3 has 12 residues. The CDR3 spells CASRTYTGELFF. The CDR3 coding sequence is TGTGCCAGTAGGACATACACGGGGGAGCTGTTTTTT.

The chain carries TRBV5-1 and TRBJ2-1; 7 bases line up with TRBD2. Germline V gives CDR1 SGHRS, CDR2 YFSETQ. This CDR3 is built from 18 residues. With 1 base clipped from V and 0 bases from J, the junction kept 10 bases outside the gene matches. Here the CDR3 DNA reads TGCGCCAGCAGCTTGCAGAGGTTGCGGGGGAGCTCCTACAATGAGCAGTTCTTC. The encoded protein is CASSLQRLRGSSYNEQFF.

The chain links TRBV7-3 to TRBJ2-3, with 9 positions matching TRBD2. This CDR3 is 16 amino acids long. Germline trimming cut 2 bases from V and 5 bases from J; bases unmatched to any gene: 8. Germline assignment: CDR1 SGHTA and CDR2 FQGTGA. The chain's CDR3 is CASSLFSGSVGDTQYF. CDR3 bases: TGTGCCAGCAGCTTATTTAGCGGGAGTGTTGGAGATACGCAGTATTTT. Drawing the rest from reference TRBV7-3 and TRBJ2-3, the complete variable domain is GAGVSQTPSNKVTEKGKYVELRCDPISGHTALYWYRQSLGQGPEFLIYFQGTGAADDSGLPNDRFFAVRPEGSVSTLKIQRTERGDSAVYLCASSLFSGSVGDTQYFGPGTRLTVL.

V usage is TRBV19 and J usage is TRBJ2-7; 8 bases match TRBD1. The CDR3 is 15 amino acids. Germline CDR1 is LNHDA and CDR2 is SQIVND (reference sequence). V was pared by 5 bases and J by 2 bases, with 8 bases of the junction left unmatched. The CDR3 DNA follows: TGTGCCAGTAGTCAATCCGGGACAGGTACCTACGAGCAGTACTTC. Encoded protein: CASSQSGTGTYEQYF.

This sequence joins TRBV7-9 and TRBJ1-3, with 7 positions matching TRBD1. The length of the CDR3 is 16 residues. In germline, CDR1 is SEHNR, CDR2 FQNEAQ (reference sequence). With 8 bases clipped from V and 4 bases from J, the junction kept 14 bases outside the gene matches. CDR3 region: CASAKRVGTAGNTIYF. The CDR3 region has the DNA TGTGCCAGCGCCAAAAGAGTCGGGACAGCCGGAAACACCATATATTTT.

V usage is TRBV4-1 and J usage is TRBJ2-2; 8 nucleotides line up with TRBD1. Germline CDR1 is MGHRA and CDR2 is YSYEKL. CDR3 length equals 17 residues. J lost 2 bases, V lost 4 bases, and 9 bases had no gene match. CDR3 loop: CASSRDRGLFNTGELFF. DNA for the CDR3: TGCGCCAGCAGCCGAGACAGGGGCCTCTTTAACACCGGGGAGCTGTTTTTT.

The chain joins TRBV27 to TRBJ2-3; D is undetermined. V lost 3 bases and J 7 bases, leaving 14 bases between the germline ends. The CDR3 has 14 residues. In germline, CDR1 is MNHEY, CDR2 SMNVEV (reference sequence). As DNA, the CDR3 is TGTGCCAGCAGTTTGGTCCTAGACCCCCATACGCAGTATTTT. Amino acids: CASSLVLDPHTQYF.

J is TRBJ2-1 and V is TRBV2; TRBD2 matches at 10 bases. Germline V gives CDR1 SNHLY, CDR2 FYNNEI. This CDR3 is built from 14 residues. The ends lost 10 bases at V and 2 bases at J; junction bases unmatched: 5. The CDR3 nucleotides read TGTGCCACGCGAGCGGGAGGGCCCTACAATGAGCAGTTCTTC. It is translated as CATRAGGPYNEQFF.

V usage is TRBV11-2 and J usage is TRBJ2-1; TRBD2 agrees at 9 bases. Trimming cost V 5 bases and J 4 bases; bases outside gene matches: 3. In germline, CDR1 is SGHAT, CDR2 FQNNGV. The CDR3 loop spans 14 amino acids. CDR3 in DNA: TGTGCCAGCAGCGCTAGCGGGGTATACAATGAGCAGTTCTTC. Protein sequence: CASSASGVYNEQFF.

The chain recombines TRBV27 with TRBJ2-2; no definite D call. This CDR3 comprises 16 residues. The germline V gene has CDR1 MNHEY and CDR2 SMNVEV (reference sequence). Trimming removed 5 bases at V and 3 bases at J, with 16 bases between. This chain's CDR3 is CASSPPEIQDTGELFF. CDR3 coding DNA: TGTGCCAGCAGTCCCCCCGAGATCCAGGACACCGGGGAGCTGTTTTTT.

The genes are TRBV6-4 and TRBJ2-1; 13 bases are a match to TRBD2. Germline CDR1 is MRHNA and CDR2 is SNTAGT. There are 19 residues in the CDR3. With V trimmed by 0 bases and J by 10 bases, 15 bases remained unmatched. CDR3 amino acids: CASSDSLPGLAGHRGEQFF. The CDR3 DNA reads as TGTGCCAGCAGTGACTCCCTCCCGGGACTAGCGGGACATAGGGGGGAGCAGTTCTTC.

This clone has a single count. The V gene is TRBV28, the J gene TRBJ1-1; the match to TRBD1 covers 7 bases. The CDR3 extends over 14 amino acids. Germline CDR1 reads MDHEN; CDR2 reads SYDVKM. Germline trimming cut 7 bases from V and 4 bases from J; bases unmatched to any gene: 9. The CDR3 reads CASTETGRATEAFF. CDR3 coding DNA: TGTGCCAGCACGGAGACAGGGCGGGCCACTGAAGCTTTCTTT.

The chain employs TRBV25-1 and TRBJ2-1, with a weak D call TRBD1 (6 bases). CDR3 size: 14 residues. The V end lost 3 bases, the J end lost 13 bases, and 19 bases lay between the germline ends. The germline gives CDR1 MGHDK, CDR2 SYGVNS. DNA for the CDR3: TGTGCCAGCAGTGAGACCGGGCTTCAGGGGAAACAGTTCTTC. This gives the protein CASSETGLQGKQFF. Looking up the rest from reference TRBV25-1 and TRBJ2-1 gives the full variable domain: EADIYQTPRYLVIGTGKKITLECSQTMGHDKMYWYQQDPGMELHLIHYSYGVNSTEKGDLSSESTVSRIRTEHFPLTLESARPSHTSQYLCASSETGLQGKQFFGPGTRLTVL.